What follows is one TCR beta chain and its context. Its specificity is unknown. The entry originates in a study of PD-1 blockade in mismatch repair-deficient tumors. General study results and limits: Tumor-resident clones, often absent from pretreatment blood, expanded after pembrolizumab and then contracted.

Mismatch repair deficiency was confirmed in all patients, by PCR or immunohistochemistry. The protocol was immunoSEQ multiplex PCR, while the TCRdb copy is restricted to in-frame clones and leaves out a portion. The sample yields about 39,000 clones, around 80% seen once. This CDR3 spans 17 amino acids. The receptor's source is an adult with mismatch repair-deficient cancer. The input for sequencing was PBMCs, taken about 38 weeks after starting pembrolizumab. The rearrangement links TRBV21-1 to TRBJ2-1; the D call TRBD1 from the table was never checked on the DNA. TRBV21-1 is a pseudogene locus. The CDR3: CASSKEGQDSSYNEQFF. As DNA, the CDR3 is TGTGCCAGCAGCAAAGAGGGACAGGACAGCTCCTACAATGAGCAGTTCTTC.